One and the same sample provided the 9 T cell receptor beta chains below, sequenced in a study of blood T cell repertoires in COVID-19. Here immunoSEQ multiplex PCR was the method, and the copy in TCRdb shows in-frame clones only, minus some. The top ten clones hold about 0.75% of a sample with around 450,000 clones, around 90% of them seen once. Material for sequencing was PBMCs or T cells enriched from blood (not recorded which). These receptors came from a woman in her late teens or twenties who had recovered from COVID-19.

The CDR3 is CASTAGGRETQYF. The DNA of the CDR3 is TGTGCCAGCACAGCGGGGGGGCGGGAGACCCAGTACTTC. J is TRBJ2-5 and V is TRBV3-1 (or the pseudogene TRBV3-2); TRBD2 matches at 10 bases. The CDR3 is made up of 13 amino acids. Germline CDR1 is LGHDT and CDR2 is YNNKEL (reference sequence). Trimming removed 7 bases from V and 5 bases from J; junction bases left unmatched: 4.

This clone was seen a handful of times. This chain uses TRBV30 with TRBJ1-4, with TRBD1 matching 8 bases. Trimming took 0 bases from V and 8 from J; bases not matched to a gene: 5. Per the germline V gene, CDR1 is GTSNPN and CDR2 is SVGIG (reference sequence). The CDR3 has 14 amino acids. The CDR3 spells CAWSVRRGREKLFF. The CDR3 DNA is TGTGCCTGGAGTGTACGCAGGGGGCGGGAAAAACTGTTTTTT.

The V call is TRBV19, the J call TRBJ1-1; D is possibly TRBD1 (6 bases). V was shortened by 7 bases and J by 0 bases, with 9 bases between the two germline ends. Germline lookup yields CDR1 LNHDA and CDR2 SQIVND (reference sequence). This CDR3 contains 13 residues. CDR3 nucleotide sequence: TGTGCCAGTAACCCAGGGGTGAACACTGAAGCTTTCTTT. Residues: CASNPGVNTEAFF.

The CDR3 DNA follows: TGTGCCAGTAGTATAGGGACAGGGGATAAGCAGTTCTTC. Its translation: CASSIGTGDKQFF. V and J are TRBV19 and TRBJ2-1; the match to TRBD1 covers 9 bases. The CDR3 is made up of 13 amino acids. J was trimmed by 11 bases and V by 1 base; bases with no gene match: 3. Looked up from germline, CDR1 is LNHDA and CDR2 is SQIVND (reference sequence).

V usage is TRBV28 and J usage is TRBJ2-3; D perhaps matches TRBD2 (6 bases). Trimming shortened V by 2 bases and J by 8 bases, and 8 bases separated the two germline ends. The CDR3 extends over 12 amino acids. Germline CDR1 MDHEN, CDR2 SYDVKM. The CDR3 protein is CASSLVGGTQYF. CDR3 coding DNA: TGTGCCAGCAGTTTAGTGGGGGGTACGCAGTATTTT.

The chain couples TRBV28 to TRBJ1-3; D unresolved. The CDR3 runs to 15 residues. The V end was cut by 3 bases, the J end by 0 bases, with 9 bases between. Germline CDR1 MDHEN, CDR2 SYDVKM. The CDR3, as DNA: TGTGCCAGCAGTTTGGGCAGTCGCTCTGGAAACACCATATATTTT. It encodes CASSLGSRSGNTIYF.

The V and J genes are TRBV5-1 and TRBJ2-1; 8 positions agree with TRBD2. The germline V gene has CDR1 SGHRS and CDR2 YFSETQ. V lost 5 bases and J lost 3; bases outside the gene matches: 7. The CDR3 totals 15 residues. The CDR3, as DNA: TGCGCCAGCAGAACCCCCGGGACTAGCTACAATGAGCAGTTCTTC. Residues: CASRTPGTSYNEQFF.

This chain joins TRBV5-4 and TRBJ2-3; D not resolved. Trimming left V 0 bases short and J 4 bases short, with 3 bases between. The CDR3 consists of 12 residues. Germline V gene data show CDR1 as SGHNT and CDR2 as YYREEE (reference sequence). The CDR3 DNA reads TGTGCCAGCAGCTTGGACTCAGATACGCAGTATTTT. This translates into CASSLDSDTQYF.

The CDR3 region has the DNA TGTGCCAGCCGTCCGACAGCTAATGAAAAACTGTTTTTT. The encoded protein is CASRPTANEKLFF. The genes are TRBV28 and TRBJ1-4, with a tentative D call TRBD1 (5 bases). V gave up 8 bases and J gave up 3 bases, with 10 bases separating them. The CDR3 contains 13 residues. Germline V lookup: CDR1 MDHEN, CDR2 SYDVKM.